These 28 T cell receptor beta chains came from one sample sequenced in a study of blood T cell repertoires in COVID-19. Only in-frame clones appear in the TCRdb table, and some are missing; sequencing was by immunoSEQ multiplex PCR. This repertoire shows a few hundred thousand clones, 87% found once; its top ten account for around 9%. What was sequenced was PBMCs or T cells enriched from blood (not recorded which). These receptor sequences come from a woman between 18 and 30 years old who had recovered from COVID-19.

The V gene is TRBV28, the J gene TRBJ2-2, with TRBD1 as a possible D gene (5 bases). The length of the CDR3 is 15 residues. Trimming stripped 6 bases from V and 5 bases from J, with 16 bases between. Germline assignment: CDR1 MDHEN and CDR2 SYDVKM. The CDR3 protein is CASRIPHRQTGELFF. CDR3 coding DNA: TGTGCCAGCAGAATACCCCATCGACAGACCGGGGAGCTGTTTTTT. The full variable domain, completed using reference TRBV28 and TRBJ2-2, is DVKVTQSSRYLVKRTGEKVFLECVQDMDHENMFWYRQDPGLGLRLIYFSYDVKMKEKGDIPEGYSVSREKKERFSLILESASTNQTSMYLCASRIPHRQTGELFFGEGSRLTVL.

The gene calls are TRBV7-2 and TRBJ1-3; D ambiguous. Germline V gene sequence: CDR1 SGHTA, CDR2 FQGNSA. V was shortened by 1 base and J by 3 bases, with 13 bases between the two germline ends. There are 16 residues in the CDR3. CDR3 sequence: CASSLGARSGGNTIYF. The CDR3 DNA is TGTGCCAGCAGCTTAGGAGCCCGATCGGGTGGAAACACCATATATTTT.

The V and J genes are TRBV5-1 and TRBJ2-7, with no clear D. This CDR3 comprises 15 residues. The germline V gene encodes CDR1 SGHRS and CDR2 YFSETQ. V was pared by 0 bases and J by 0 bases, with 10 bases between. The CDR3 here is CASSLAGGSSYEQYF. The CDR3 DNA sequence: TGCGCCAGCAGCTTGGCCGGCGGCAGCTCCTACGAGCAGTACTTC. Full variable domain (missing parts from reference TRBV5-1 and TRBJ2-7): KAGVTQTPRYLIKTRGQQVTLSCSPISGHRSVSWYQQTPGQGLQFLFEYFSETQRNKGNFPGRFSGRQFSNSRSEMNVSTLELGDSALYLCASSLAGGSSYEQYFGPGTRLTVT.

The gene calls are TRBV7-2 and TRBJ2-3; possibly TRBD2 for D (5 bases). This CDR3 is built from 15 residues. Germline-derived CDR1 and CDR2 are SGHTA and FQGNSA. The V gene lost 1 base and the J gene lost 0 bases, with 8 bases spanning the gap. Here the CDR3 DNA reads TGTGCCAGCAGCTTAGACGCGGGTAGCACAGATACGCAGTATTTT. Amino acid sequence: CASSLDAGSTDTQYF.

This clone has a handful of counts. The chain carries TRBV5-8 and TRBJ2-3; no clear D. This CDR3 spans 14 amino acids. V was shortened by 6 bases and J by 0 bases, with 11 bases between the two germline ends. The germline V gene has CDR1 SGHTS and CDR2 YDEGEE. The CDR3 bases are TGTGCCAGCACGACTCTCTTTAGCACAGATACGCAGTATTTT. It translates to CASTTLFSTDTQYF.

This clone was detected only a few times. The DNA for the CDR3 is TGCGCCAGCAGCCAAGATCTACGGGTCTCAACAAGGGGCTACACCTTC. It is translated as CASSQDLRVSTRGYTF. V is TRBV4-3 and J is TRBJ1-2; D unresolved. The V and J ends lost 0 bases and 8 bases respectively, with 19 bases between them. CDR1 LGHNA and CDR2 YSLEER come from the germline V gene. This CDR3 spans 16 amino acids.

V gene TRBV29-1 combines with J gene TRBJ2-5; the D gene is possibly TRBD2 (6 bases). CDR3 length: 12 amino acids. Germline-derived CDR1 and CDR2 are SQVTM and ANQGSEA. V gave up 5 bases and J gave up 5 bases, with 12 bases separating them. The CDR3 coding sequence is TGCAGCGTTCTTGATGGGAGGGAGACCCAGTACTTC. It codes for CSVLDGRETQYF.

The chain links TRBV6-5 to TRBJ2-7; TRBD1 matches 7 bases. This CDR3 comprises 15 residues. Germline lookup yields CDR1 MNHEY and CDR2 SVGAGI. V was clipped by 7 bases and J by 0 bases; unmatched bases: 9. DNA for the CDR3: TGTGCCAGCAATCCGACAGGGTTAAGCTCCTACGAGCAGTACTTC. Translation: CASNPTGLSSYEQYF.

This chain connects TRBV24-1 to TRBJ2-3, with D perhaps TRBD2 (6 bases). V was pared by 3 bases and J by 1 base, with 22 bases between. From germline, CDR1 is KGHDR and CDR2 SFDVKD. This CDR3 contains 19 residues. The CDR3 sequence: CATSDRKRSGSGRTDTQYF. The CDR3 bases are TGTGCCACCAGTGATCGAAAACGTAGCGGAAGCGGCCGCACAGATACGCAGTATTTT.

The gene calls are TRBV28 and TRBJ2-7; D perhaps matches TRBD2 (5 bases). The V gene's germline CDR1 is MDHEN and CDR2 SYDVKM. The V gene lost 7 bases and the J gene lost 0 bases, with 10 bases spanning the gap. CDR3 length equals 13 residues. In DNA form, the CDR3 reads TGTGCCAGCATCCCGGGGTACTCCTACGAGCAGTACTTC. Its protein is CASIPGYSYEQYF.

J is TRBJ2-1 and V is TRBV4-2, with 9 bases matching TRBD2. CDR3 size: 19 residues. The V segment lost 1 base and the J segment 5 bases; nucleotides outside the gene matches: 15. CDR1 is LGHNA and CDR2 is YNFKEQ in the germline V gene. The CDR3 DNA reads as TGTGCCAGCAGCCAAGTGAGTCGTAGTAGCGGGAGATTTCACAATGAGCAGTTCTTC. Translation gives CASSQVSRSSGRFHNEQFF.

This chain uses TRBV21-1 with TRBJ1-2; the table assigns TRBD1, which was not confirmed against the DNA. TRBV21-1 is shown as a pseudogene. This CDR3 is built from 17 residues. The CDR3 region is CASSLRTRTGERYGYTF. The CDR3 DNA follows: TGTGCCAGCAGCCTACGCACCAGGACAGGGGAACGGTATGGCTACACCTTC.

The gene calls are TRBV2 and TRBJ2-6; D gene uncertain. CDR3 length: 16 residues. V was cut by 6 bases and J by 0 bases, with 12 bases left in between. Germline-derived CDR1 and CDR2 are SNHLY and FYNNEI. The CDR3 coding sequence is TGTGCCAGCAGAAAATCTTACAGCTCTGGGGCCAACGTCCTGACTTTC. Its protein product is CASRKSYSSGANVLTF.

This chain uses TRBV6-5 with TRBJ1-1; 7 positions agree with TRBD1. V trimming: 4 bases; J trimming: 5 bases; junction bases outside the gene matches: 13. This CDR3 comprises 16 residues. Germline CDR1 is MNHEY and CDR2 is SVGAGI. CDR3 DNA: TGTGCCAGCAGTTTGAACGACAGGGTCGGAGGGACTGAAGCTTTCTTT. It codes for CASSLNDRVGGTEAFF.

The chain links TRBV11-2 to TRBJ1-2, with a weak D call TRBD1 (5 bases). The CDR3 spans 15 residues. Trimming took 4 bases from V and 2 from J, leaving 14 bases between them. Germline CDR1 reads SGHAT; CDR2 reads FQNNGV. The CDR3, as DNA: TGTGCCAGCAGCTCGGAGGGGCGGGGAAACTATGGCTACACCTTC. Amino acids: CASSSEGRGNYGYTF. The variable domain in full, with the rest retrieved from reference TRBV11-2 and TRBJ1-2, is EAGVAQSPRYKIIEKRQSVAFWCNPISGHATLYWYQQILGQGPKLLIQFQNNGVVDDSQLPKDRFSAERLKGVDSTLKIQPAKLEDSAVYLCASSSEGRGNYGYTFGSGTRLTVV.

The chain has TRBV10-3 and TRBJ2-7; D possibly corresponds to TRBD2 (6 bases). Germline-derived CDR1 and CDR2 are ENHRY and SYGVKD. V lost 10 bases and J lost 2, with 18 bases in between. This CDR3 has 14 amino acids. CDR3 sequence reads: CATQVIADTYEQYF. The DNA for the CDR3 is TGTGCCACCCAGGTGATAGCGGACACCTACGAGCAGTACTTC.

The chain couples TRBV14 to TRBJ1-2; D remains unclear. Trimming stripped 5 bases from V and 2 bases from J, with 21 bases between. CDR1 and CDR2 (germline): SGHDN, FVKESK. This CDR3 is 17 amino acids long. The CDR3 region has the DNA TGTGCCAGCAGCATGGTGGCGGGCCTAATCTGGAACTATGGCTACACCTTC. Protein: CASSMVAGLIWNYGYTF.

This sequence joins TRBV10-3 and TRBJ2-1, with D possibly TRBD2 on 6 matching bases. Germline V gives CDR1 ENHRY, CDR2 SYGVKD. This CDR3 region has 15 residues. The V end was cut by 3 bases, the J end by 2 bases, with 11 bases between. CDR3 nucleotides: TGTGCCATCAGTGACTCAGGAGGGGCCTACAATGAGCAGTTCTTC. The encoded protein is CAISDSGGAYNEQFF.

The chain joins TRBV5-1 to TRBJ1-3; maybe TRBD1 (5 bases). V shed 1 base and J shed 5 bases, with 16 bases lying between them. The germline V gene has CDR1 SGHRS and CDR2 YFSETQ. This CDR3 contains 16 residues. This CDR3 reads CASSLTGGDYRNTIYF. CDR3 nucleotide sequence: TGCGCCAGCAGCTTGACCGGAGGGGATTATCGAAACACCATATATTTT.

V gene TRBV7-9 combines with J gene TRBJ2-5; 8 bases align to TRBD1. The CDR3 covers 17 residues. V trimming: 0 bases; J trimming: 4 bases; junction bases outside the gene matches: 10. Germline CDR1 is SEHNR and CDR2 is FQNEAQ (reference sequence). CDR3 coding DNA: TGTGCCAGCAGCTTAGCGCCAGGGACAGGTTATCGAGAGACCCAGTACTTC. Translation: CASSLAPGTGYRETQYF. The full variable domain, with the rest looked up from reference TRBV7-9 and TRBJ2-5, is DTGVSQNPRHKITKRGQNVTFRCDPISEHNRLYWYRQTLGQGPEFLTYFQNEAQLEKSRLLSDRFSAERPKGSFSTLEIQRTEQGDSAMYLCASSLAPGTGYRETQYFGPGTRLLVL.

This chain links TRBV5-6 with TRBJ2-3, with 9 bases fitting TRBD2. With V trimmed by 0 bases and J by 0 bases, 5 bases remained unmatched. CDR3 length: 17 amino acids. Germline CDR1 is SGHDT and CDR2 is YYEEEE. The CDR3 coding sequence is TGTGCCAGCAGCTTGGTCCTAGCGGGGAGAAGCACAGATACGCAGTATTTT. As protein: CASSLVLAGRSTDTQYF.

The sample holds one count of this clone. The chain carries TRBV6-2 or TRBV6-3 and TRBJ2-5, with D unresolved. This CDR3 spans 13 amino acids. V was pared by 2 bases and J by 2 bases, with 6 bases between. Germline CDR1 and CDR2: MNHEY and SVGEGT. In DNA form, the CDR3 reads TGTGCCAGCAGTTACCTAGAGCAAGAGACCCAGTACTTC. Translating it yields CASSYLEQETQYF.

The chain is built from TRBV18 and TRBJ1-1; TRBD1 aligns across 9 bases. The germline V gene encodes CDR1 KGHSH and CDR2 LQKENI. With 3 bases clipped from V and 4 bases from J, the junction kept 9 bases outside the gene matches. The CDR3 has 16 residues. The CDR3 sequence is CASSPRVGQGVTEAFF. The CDR3 DNA reads TGTGCCAGCTCACCTCGAGTGGGACAGGGCGTCACTGAAGCTTTCTTT.

This chain links TRBV4-3 with TRBJ2-1; 11 positions match TRBD2. The CDR3 has 17 amino acids. The ends lost 1 base at V and 1 base at J; junction bases unmatched: 3. CDR1 is LGHNA and CDR2 is YSLEER in the germline V gene. The CDR3 sequence: CASSQGSSGRSYNEQFF. In DNA form, the CDR3 reads TGCGCCAGCAGCCAAGGGTCTAGCGGGAGGTCCTACAATGAGCAGTTCTTC.

This clone was detected once. The gene calls are TRBV7-2 and TRBJ2-2, with D tentatively TRBD2 (7 bases). Trimming shortened V by 3 bases and J by 5 bases, and 13 bases separated the two germline ends. CDR1 SGHTA and CDR2 FQGNSA come from the germline V gene. The CDR3 sequence is 15 residues long. CDR3 coding DNA: TGTGCCAGCAGCTTGAGCGGGACAATTACCGGGGAGCTGTTTTTT. As protein: CASSLSGTITGELFF.

The V gene is TRBV3-1 (or the pseudogene TRBV3-2), the J gene TRBJ2-7; TRBD2 aligns across 12 bases. This CDR3 spans 16 amino acids. Germline V gives CDR1 LGHDT, CDR2 YNNKEL (reference sequence). The V and J ends lost 1 base and 7 bases, in that order; junction bases with no gene match: 8. The CDR3 DNA reads as TGTGCCAGCAGCCAAGGGGGGACTAGCGGGTTCGGGGAGCAGTACTTC. Amino acid sequence: CASSQGGTSGFGEQYF.

The V gene is TRBV6-2 or TRBV6-3, the J gene TRBJ2-3; D is possibly TRBD2 (6 bases). The CDR3 runs to 15 residues. Trimming left V 5 bases short and J 0 bases short, with 12 bases between. CDR1 is MNHEY and CDR2 is SVGEGT in the germline V gene. CDR3: CASSPGTSSTDTQYF. CDR3 in DNA: TGTGCCAGCAGTCCCGGGACTTCTAGCACAGATACGCAGTATTTT.

The chain joins TRBV29-1 to TRBJ1-2; TRBD1 aligns across 7 bases. CDR1 is SQVTM, CDR2 ANQGSEA, per germline. The CDR3 spans 14 residues. The trim removed 3 bases at V and 5 bases at J, leaving 9 bases unmatched. CDR3 DNA: TGCAGCGTTGAGCCCCTGGCAGGGGGGTATGGCTACACCTTC. Translated, it gives CSVEPLAGGYGYTF.